Listed below are T cell receptor beta chains from one sample, sequenced in a study of blood T cell repertoires in COVID-19. Assay: immunoSEQ multiplex PCR; the TCRdb copy retains only in-frame clones and omits some. This table has about 240,000 clones, roughly 86% appearing once. Material: PBMCs or T cells enriched from blood (not recorded which). The receptor set was obtained from a woman in her 30s with acute COVID-19. Both conserved end residues are part of each CDR3.

v_gene: TRBV9
j_gene: TRBJ1-3
CDR3aa: CASSRGGGSGNTIYF

v_gene: TRBV14
j_gene: TRBJ1-2
CDR3aa: CASSREQGVGGYTF

v_gene: TRBV29-1
j_gene: TRBJ2-1
CDR3aa: CSATFYNEQFF

v_gene: TRBV11-2
j_gene: TRBJ1-1
CDR3aa: CASSLRGRNTEAFF

v_gene: TRBV5-1
j_gene: TRBJ1-1
CDR3aa: CASSLPGTANTEAFF

v_gene: TRBV5-6
j_gene: TRBJ2-7
CDR3aa: CASSPFPSYEQYF

v_gene: TRBV7-9
j_gene: TRBJ2-3
CDR3aa: CASSRGTGTSGGGTDTQYF

v_gene: TRBV9
j_gene: TRBJ1-6
CDR3aa: CASSVEGTGESPLHF

v_gene: TRBV7-9
j_gene: TRBJ1-6
CDR3aa: CASSLGDTVRSPLHF

v_gene: TRBV11-2
j_gene: TRBJ2-4
CDR3aa: CASSPTPRSIQYF

v_gene: TRBV7-2
j_gene: TRBJ2-1
CDR3aa: CASSPAGVIYNEQFF

v_gene: TRBV13
j_gene: TRBJ2-5
CDR3aa: CASSLGLQETQYF

v_gene: TRBV6-5
j_gene: TRBJ1-1
CDR3aa: CASSYGTGDLDTEAFF

v_gene: TRBV6-2/TRBV6-3
j_gene: TRBJ2-1
CDR3aa: CASSYLDREEFF

v_gene: TRBV3-1/TRBV3-2
j_gene: TRBJ2-7
CDR3aa: CASSSNSYEQYF

v_gene: TRBV10-3
j_gene: TRBJ1-1
CDR3aa: CAIKDRVRTEAFF

v_gene: TRBV18
j_gene: TRBJ1-5
CDR3aa: CASSPGGDNQPQHF

v_gene: TRBV2
j_gene: TRBJ1-6
CDR3aa: CASNFRTQSPLHF

v_gene: TRBV5-1
j_gene: TRBJ2-7
CDR3aa: CASSLRLSSYEQYF

v_gene: TRBV5-6
j_gene: TRBJ2-5
CDR3aa: CASSAAGTGGQETQYF

v_gene: TRBV25-1
j_gene: TRBJ1-5
CDR3aa: CASSEGQGAYNQPQHF

v_gene: TRBV4-1
j_gene: TRBJ1-2
CDR3aa: CASSQVTGGTYGYTF

v_gene: TRBV7-2
j_gene: TRBJ2-3
CDR3aa: CASSRDYLSTDTQYF

v_gene: TRBV11-2
j_gene: TRBJ1-6
CDR3aa: CASSRRTGEDSPLHF

v_gene: TRBV27
j_gene: TRBJ2-7
CDR3aa: CASSLSGGGVWAYEQYF

v_gene: TRBV29-1
j_gene: TRBJ1-1
CDR3aa: CSVVHRGRFEAFF

v_gene: TRBV18
j_gene: TRBJ2-7
CDR3aa: CASSPRDRETYEQYF

v_gene: TRBV6-1
j_gene: TRBJ1-1
CDR3aa: CASSEAHGTGRTEAFF

v_gene: TRBV11-3
j_gene: TRBJ1-1
CDR3aa: CAPSRITEAFF

v_gene: TRBV28
j_gene: TRBJ1-3
CDR3aa: CASSPEGAFGNTIYF

v_gene: TRBV7-8
j_gene: TRBJ2-5
CDR3aa: CASSLGGALQETQYF

v_gene: TRBV27
j_gene: TRBJ1-5
CDR3aa: CASSPINQPQHF

v_gene: TRBV6-6
j_gene: TRBJ2-7
CDR3aa: CASRGGVGQGTYEQYF

v_gene: TRBV7-9
j_gene: TRBJ2-5
CDR3aa: CASSLDSKETQYF

v_gene: TRBV9
j_gene: TRBJ2-3
CDR3aa: CASSVGGGAADTQYF

v_gene: TRBV9
j_gene: TRBJ2-2
CDR3aa: CASSPPGTGRTGELFF

v_gene: TRBV2
j_gene: TRBJ1-3
CDR3aa: CASSAGDRVWSSRNTIYF

v_gene: TRBV11-2
j_gene: TRBJ2-6
CDR3aa: CASSSAGANVLTF

v_gene: TRBV27
j_gene: TRBJ2-1
CDR3aa: CASSSSGTGVNEQFF

v_gene: TRBV7-9
j_gene: TRBJ1-3
CDR3aa: CASTSGEGNTIYF

v_gene: TRBV6-2/TRBV6-3
j_gene: TRBJ2-6
CDR3aa: CASSPLRTGGLVQSGANVLTF

v_gene: TRBV29-1
j_gene: TRBJ2-7
CDR3aa: CSARTGDAYEQYF